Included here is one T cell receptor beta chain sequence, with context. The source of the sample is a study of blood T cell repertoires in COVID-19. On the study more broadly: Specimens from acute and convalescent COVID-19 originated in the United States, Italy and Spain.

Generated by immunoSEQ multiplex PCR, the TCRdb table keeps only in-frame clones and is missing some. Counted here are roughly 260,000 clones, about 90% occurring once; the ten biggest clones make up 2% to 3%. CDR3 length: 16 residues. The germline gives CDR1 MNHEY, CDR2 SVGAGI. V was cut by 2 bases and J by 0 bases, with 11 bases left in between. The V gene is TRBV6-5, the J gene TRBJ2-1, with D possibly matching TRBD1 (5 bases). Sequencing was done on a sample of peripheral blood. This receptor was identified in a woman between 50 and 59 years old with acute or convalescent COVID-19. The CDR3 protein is CASSYGALSSYNEQFF. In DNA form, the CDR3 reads TGTGCCAGCAGTTACGGGGCCCTAAGCTCCTACAATGAGCAGTTCTTC.